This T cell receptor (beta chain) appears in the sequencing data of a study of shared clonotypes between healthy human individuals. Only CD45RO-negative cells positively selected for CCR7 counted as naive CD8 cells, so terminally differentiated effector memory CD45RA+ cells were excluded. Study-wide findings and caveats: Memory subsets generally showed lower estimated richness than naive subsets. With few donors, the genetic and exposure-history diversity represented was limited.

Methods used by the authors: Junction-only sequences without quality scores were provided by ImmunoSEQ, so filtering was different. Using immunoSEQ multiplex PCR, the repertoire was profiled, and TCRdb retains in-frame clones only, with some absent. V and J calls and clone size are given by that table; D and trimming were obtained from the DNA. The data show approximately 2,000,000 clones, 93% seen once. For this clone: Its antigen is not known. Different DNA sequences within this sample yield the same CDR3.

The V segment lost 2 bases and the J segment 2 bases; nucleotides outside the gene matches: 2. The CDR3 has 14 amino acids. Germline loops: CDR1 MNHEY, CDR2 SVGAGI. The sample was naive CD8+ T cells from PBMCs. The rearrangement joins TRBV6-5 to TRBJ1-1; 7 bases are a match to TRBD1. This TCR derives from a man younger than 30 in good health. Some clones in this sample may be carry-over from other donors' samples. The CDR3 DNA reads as TGTGCCAGCAGTTACCGGACAGGCAACACTGAAGCTTTCTTT. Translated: CASSYRTGNTEAFF.